Below are 17 T cell receptor beta chains sequenced from a single sample in a study of blood T cell repertoires in COVID-19. Assay used: immunoSEQ multiplex PCR; TCRdb lists only in-frame clones, some missing. The table shows almost 200,000 clones, with roughly nine tenths occurring only once. The sample taken for sequencing was peripheral blood. These receptors were obtained from a woman in her seventies with acute or convalescent COVID-19.

Only one count was recorded for this clone. V usage is TRBV5-5 and J usage is TRBJ2-6; maybe TRBD2 (5 bases). Germline V gives CDR1 SGHKS, CDR2 YYEKEE (reference sequence). The CDR3 has 16 residues. V was trimmed by 0 bases and J by 0 bases, leaving 7 bases between them. The CDR3: CASSLARVSGANVLTF. The CDR3 coding sequence is TGTGCCAGCAGCTTGGCGCGGGTCTCTGGGGCCAACGTCCTGACTTTC.

The rearrangement links TRBV7-2 to TRBJ2-7, with TRBD2 matching 9 bases. The CDR3 is made up of 16 amino acids. The J segment lost 3 bases and the V segment lost 1 base, leaving 7 bases of the junction unmatched. Germline V lookup: CDR1 SGHTA, CDR2 FQGNSA. The CDR3 nucleotides read TGTGCCAGCAGCTTAGAAAGCGGGAGGCTCAACTACGAGCAGTACTTC. Translation gives CASSLESGRLNYEQYF. The variable domain in full, with the rest retrieved from reference TRBV7-2 and TRBJ2-7, is GAGVSQSPSNKVTEKGKDVELRCDPISGHTALYWYRQSLGQGLEFLIYFQGNSAPDKSGLPSDRFSAERTGGSVSTLTIQRTQQEDSAVYLCASSLESGRLNYEQYFGPGTRLTVT.

CDR3 amino acids: CASSPGQGEVEKLFF. The DNA for the CDR3 is TGCGCCAGCAGCCCCGGACAGGGAGAGGTTGAAAAACTGTTTTTT. The J gene is TRBJ1-4, the V gene TRBV5-1, with TRBD1 identical over 8 bases. The CDR3 is 15 residues long. V gave up 4 bases and J gave up 7 bases; unmatched junction bases: 9. Germline CDR1 is SGHRS and CDR2 is YFSETQ.

This clone was counted once. This chain links TRBV12-5 with TRBJ1-6; D remains unclear. The length of the CDR3 is 16 residues. CDR1 LGHNT and CDR2 FRNRAP come from the germline V gene. V lost 3 bases and J lost 3, with 12 bases in between. The DNA of the CDR3 is TGTGCTAGTGGTTTATTAGCGGGCAACTATAATTCACCCCTCCACTTT. Translating it yields CASGLLAGNYNSPLHF. Full variable domain (missing parts from reference TRBV12-5 and TRBJ1-6): DARVTQTPRHKVTEMGQEVTMRCQPILGHNTVFWYRQTMMQGLELLAYFRNRAPLDDSGMPKDRFSAEMPDATLATLKIQPSEPRDSAVYFCASGLLAGNYNSPLHFGNGTRLTVT.

The chain employs TRBV19 and TRBJ2-1, with 9 nucleotides matching TRBD2. Unmatched junction bases numbered 11, after V lost 1 base and J lost 7 bases. The CDR3 length is 17 residues. The germline V gene encodes CDR1 LNHDA and CDR2 SQIVND (reference sequence). CDR3: CASSIASGAGGKNEQFF. The CDR3, as DNA: TGTGCCAGTAGTATAGCTAGCGGCGCGGGAGGGAAGAATGAGCAGTTCTTC.

In nucleotides, the CDR3 is TGTGCCAGCAGCCGGGGGGATATTAATGAAAAACTGTTTTTT. Translating gives CASSRGDINEKLFF. V gene TRBV7-3 combines with J gene TRBJ1-4; D possibly corresponds to TRBD1 (5 bases). The germline V gene has CDR1 SGHTA and CDR2 FQGTGA. V gave up 5 bases and J gave up 4 bases, with 11 bases separating them. There are 14 residues in the CDR3.

The chain links TRBV7-2 to TRBJ2-7; 9 bases are a match to TRBD1. V shed 4 bases, J shed 3 bases, and the junction held 10 bases outside the gene matches. The CDR3 is made up of 16 amino acids. Germline V gives CDR1 SGHTA, CDR2 FQGNSA. The CDR3 region has the DNA TGTGCCAGCAGCTACGACAGGGGGAAAAATGGCTACGAGCAGTACTTC. Protein product: CASSYDRGKNGYEQYF.

The rearrangement uses TRBV19 and TRBJ1-5, with a tentative D call TRBD1 (5 bases). In germline, CDR1 is LNHDA, CDR2 SQIVND (reference sequence). CDR3 length equals 14 residues. The germline V and J ends were trimmed by 6 bases and 0 bases, with 9 bases remaining between them. CDR3 bases: TGTGCCAGTAGAATGGGGGGTAGCAATCAGCCCCAGCATTTT. Its protein is CASRMGGSNQPQHF.

The V and J genes are TRBV28 and TRBJ1-5, with D unresolved. The CDR3 sequence is 12 residues long. V was shortened by 1 base and J by 9 bases, with 7 bases between the two germline ends. Germline V CDR1 and CDR2: MDHEN, SYDVKM. CDR3: CASSLLALPQHF. CDR3 nucleotides: TGTGCCAGCAGTTTATTAGCGCTGCCCCAGCATTTT.

This clone was seen a handful of times. This chain links TRBV28 with TRBJ2-3, with TRBD2 matching over 7 bases. Germline V gene sequence: CDR1 MDHEN, CDR2 SYDVKM. J was trimmed by 5 bases and V by 3 bases; bases with no gene match: 5. CDR3 size: 14 residues. CDR3 in amino acids: CASSFGGGGDTQYF. In DNA, the CDR3 is TGTGCCAGCAGTTTTGGGGGGGGTGGAGATACGCAGTATTTT. The full variable domain, its missing parts supplied by reference TRBV28 and TRBJ2-3, is DVKVTQSSRYLVKRTGEKVFLECVQDMDHENMFWYRQDPGLGLRLIYFSYDVKMKEKGDIPEGYSVSREKKERFSLILESASTNQTSMYLCASSFGGGGDTQYFGPGTRLTVL.

J is TRBJ1-1 and V is TRBV6-2 or TRBV6-3; 7 bases match TRBD1. The CDR3 loop spans 17 amino acids. Germline V gene data show CDR1 as MNHEY and CDR2 as SVGEGT. V gave up 2 bases and J gave up 5 bases; unmatched junction bases: 14. The CDR3 protein is CASSYPNRGLAATEAFF. The CDR3 DNA sequence: TGTGCCAGCAGTTACCCAAACAGGGGATTGGCGGCTACTGAAGCTTTCTTT.

The chain links TRBV7-9 to TRBJ2-2; no reliable D call. The germline gives CDR1 SEHNR, CDR2 FQNEAQ (reference sequence). There are 13 residues in the CDR3. Deletions cut 5 bases from V and 7 bases from J, with 11 bases between. Here the CDR3 DNA reads TGTGCCAGCAGCATCCGAGAAGACGGGGAGCTGTTTTTT. This translates into CASSIREDGELFF.

The DNA for the CDR3 is TGTGCTAGTGGTTTCGGGGAACAGCCCCAGCATTTT. Residues: CASGFGEQPQHF. The chain links TRBV12-5 to TRBJ1-5; D remains unclear. This CDR3 has 12 residues. Germline-derived CDR1 and CDR2 are LGHNT and FRNRAP. The V end was cut by 3 bases, the J end by 7 bases, with 7 bases between.

This chain joins TRBV6-6 and TRBJ1-2, with no clear D. The CDR3 sequence is 14 residues long. Germline CDR1 is MNHNY and CDR2 is SVGAGI (reference sequence). Trimming shortened V by 0 bases and J by 4 bases, and 9 bases separated the two germline ends. This CDR3 is CASSYSVEGYGYTF. DNA of the CDR3: TGTGCCAGCAGTTACTCGGTAGAGGGCTATGGCTACACCTTC.

The rearrangement uses TRBV5-1 and TRBJ2-7; D is perhaps TRBD1 (6 bases). The germline V gene has CDR1 SGHRS and CDR2 YFSETQ. V lost 0 bases to trimming and J lost 2 bases, with 18 bases between them. CDR3 size: 17 residues. CDR3 DNA: TGCGCCAGCAGCTTGGGTCGTCAGGGGAGCACGACCTACGAGCAGTACTTC. Residues: CASSLGRQGSTTYEQYF. Full variable domain (rest looked up from reference TRBV5-1 and TRBJ2-7): KAGVTQTPRYLIKTRGQQVTLSCSPISGHRSVSWYQQTPGQGLQFLFEYFSETQRNKGNFPGRFSGRQFSNSRSEMNVSTLELGDSALYLCASSLGRQGSTTYEQYFGPGTRLTVT.

The gene calls are TRBV6-2 or TRBV6-3 and TRBJ1-1, with no clear D. V gave up 0 bases and J gave up 4 bases, with 12 bases separating them. This CDR3 region has 15 residues. Germline CDR1 MNHEY, CDR2 SVGEGT. The CDR3 region is CASSYSITSGTEAFF. CDR3 nucleotide sequence: TGTGCCAGCAGTTACTCGATTACGAGTGGCACTGAAGCTTTCTTT.

About this clone: Distinct nucleotide sequences in the sample also encode this CDR3. This chain uses TRBV5-1 with TRBJ1-3, with D tentatively TRBD1 (5 bases). The CDR3 length is 14 residues. V was cut by 0 bases and J by 1 base, with 5 bases left in between. Looked up from germline, CDR1 is SGHRS and CDR2 is YFSETQ. The CDR3 nucleotides are TGCGCCAGCAGCTTGGCAGGGTCTGGAAACACCATATATTTT. It encodes CASSLAGSGNTIYF.